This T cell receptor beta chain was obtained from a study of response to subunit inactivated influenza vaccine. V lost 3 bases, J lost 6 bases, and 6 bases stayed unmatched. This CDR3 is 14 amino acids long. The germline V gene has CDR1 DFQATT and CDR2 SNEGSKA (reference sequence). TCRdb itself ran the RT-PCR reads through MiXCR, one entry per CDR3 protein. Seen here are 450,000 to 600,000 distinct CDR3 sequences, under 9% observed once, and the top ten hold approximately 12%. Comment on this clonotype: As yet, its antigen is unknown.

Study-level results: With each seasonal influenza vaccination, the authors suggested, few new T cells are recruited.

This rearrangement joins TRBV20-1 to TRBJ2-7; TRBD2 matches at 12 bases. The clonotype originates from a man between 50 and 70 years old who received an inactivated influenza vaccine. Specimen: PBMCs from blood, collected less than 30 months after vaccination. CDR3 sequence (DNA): TGCAGTGCTAGCCGCCCTAGCGGGGGGGCCGAGCAGTACTTC. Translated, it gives CSASRPSGGAEQYF.